The clone carrying this T cell receptor (beta chain) has only a few counts. Its antigen is not known. These data come from a study of human T cells and chemical hapten exposure. As for the study in general: DPC at 2% was the sensitizing agent, placed on roughly 2 cm by roughly 2 cm of upper inner arm skin. The study patch tested 0.01% DPC on the upper back and read results at 6 days.

This CDR3 comprises 11 residues. Germline CDR1 ENHRY, CDR2 SYGVKD. With 10 bases removed from V and 4 bases from J, the gap between germline ends came to 10 bases. In the library, unique molecular identifiers were attached to individual cDNA molecules. From the RACE reads, TCRdb called clonotypes with MiXCR, one entry per CDR3 protein. The sample yields around 99,000 distinct CDR3 sequences, 11% seen once. General study results and limits: Healthy people's immune response may differ from that of the donors, who had alopecia.

The time point denotes: patch test 2, 6 weeks after DPC sensitization. Treatment specified: therapeutic diphenylcyclopropenone sensitization with weekly scalp DPC. The sample in question was whole blood, obtained in connection with sensitization to the hapten diphenylcyclopropenone (DPC). V and J are TRBV10-3 and TRBJ2-5; possibly TRBD2 for D (5 bases). This receptor was identified in a man aged 40-49 years with alopecia areata. Some clones in this sample may be carry-over from other donors' samples. CDR3 sequence: CATSEGETQYF. Here the CDR3 DNA reads TGTGCCACCTCTGAGGGAGAGACCCAGTACTTC.